A selection of T cell receptor beta chains follows, all from one sample in a study of T-cell memory formation after mild COVID-19. TCRdb used MiXCR to reprocess the 5' RACE reads, holding one entry per CDR3 protein. The sample contains under 200,000 distinct CDR3 sequences, 25% to 40% of which appear only once. Sequenced: PBMCs or a T cell subset sorted from them (not recorded which). Receptors originate from an adult woman who had mild COVID-19 (a few samples of this study predate the infection). Cell type and time point are not known. Both conserved end residues are part of each CDR3. The D gene is left open where the match is weak. Clone size appears in some rows only: once, few, many, or a class for an expanded clone.

clone_size j_call d_call v_call cdr3_nt cdr3_aa
few TRBJ2-2 . TRBV20-1 TGCAGTGCTAGGACCCCCTTGAACACCGGGGAGCTGTTTTTT CSARTPLNTGELFF
many TRBJ2-1 TRBD2 TRBV5-1 TGCGCCAGCAGCTTGGGTAGCGGGATCTACAATGAGCAGTTCTTC CASSLGSGIYNEQFF
few TRBJ2-2 . TRBV12-3/TRBV12-4 TGTGCCAGCAGTTTAGCGCTAGTATCCGGGGAGCTGTTTTTT CASSLALVSGELFF
. TRBJ2-3 TRBD1 TRBV6-6 TGTGCCAGCAGTGACAGGGGAGGAACAGATACGCAGTATTTT CASSDRGGTDTQYF
. TRBJ2-2 . TRBV5-1 TGCGCCAGCAGCTTGGTTACCAGTTCGAACACCGGGGAGCTGTTTTTT CASSLVTSSNTGELFF
. TRBJ2-1 . TRBV7-8 TGTGCCAGCAGCTTAGTACGCCTCCCTGGCAATGAGCAGTTCTTC CASSLVRLPGNEQFF
. TRBJ2-5 . TRBV10-3 TGTGCCATCAGTGAGTCGATGTCGGAGACCCAGTACTTC CAISESMSETQYF
. TRBJ2-5 . TRBV19 TGTGCCAGTAGTAACTACGCGTACCAAGAGACCCAGTACTTC CASSNYAYQETQYF
. TRBJ2-2 . TRBV12-3/TRBV12-4 TGTGCCAGCCGAGGGCAGGGGAGCACCGGGGAGCTGTTTTTT CASRGQGSTGELFF
. TRBJ2-3 TRBD2 TRBV9 TGTGCCAGCAGCGTAGCGACTAGCGGGAGTCAGGGTCTAAACACAGATACGCAGTATTTT CASSVATSGSQGLNTDTQYF
. TRBJ1-5 TRBD1 TRBV19 TGTGCCAGTAGCTTGGACAGGGGGCTTTCAGGCAATCAGCCCCAGCATTTT CASSLDRGLSGNQPQHF